The 11 T cell receptor beta chains in this list originate from one sample, sequenced in a study of blood T cell repertoires in COVID-19. Here immunoSEQ multiplex PCR was the method, and the copy in TCRdb shows in-frame clones only, minus some. The sample includes 220,000 or so clones, 80% to 85% of them seen just once. The sample was peripheral blood. All receptors derive from an elderly woman with COVID-19, enrolled during active disease.

The gene calls are TRBV5-1 and TRBJ1-3, with a weak D call TRBD1 (5 bases). Germline V CDR1 and CDR2: SGHRS, YFSETQ. Trimming cost V 1 base and J 8 bases, with 13 bases left between them. The CDR3 sequence is 14 residues long. CDR3 coding DNA: TGCGCCAGCAGCTTGAGCTCAGGGAGGGACACCATATATTTT. This sequence encodes CASSLSSGRDTIYF.

The V and J genes are TRBV28 and TRBJ1-2, with 7 nucleotides matching TRBD1. This CDR3 has 14 residues. The germline V gene has CDR1 MDHEN and CDR2 SYDVKM. V shed 4 bases and J 8 bases; nucleotides not matched to a gene: 10. CDR3 sequence (DNA): TGTGCCAGCAGTTGGGACAGAGAACGGGCAGGCTACACCTTC. Its translation: CASSWDRERAGYTF.

The V call is TRBV21-1, the J call TRBJ1-2; the tabulated D call, TRBD1, remains unverified against the DNA. TRBV21-1 is tagged as a pseudogene. The CDR3 is 21 amino acids. The CDR3 nucleotides read TGTGCCAGCAGCAAAGCGACCCCCTACCCGGGACAGCTCCTTTCTAACTATGGCTACACCTTC. Amino acid sequence: CASSKATPYPGQLLSNYGYTF.

This clone was detected once. V usage is TRBV6-6 and J usage is TRBJ1-2, with D perhaps TRBD1 (6 bases). Trimming removed 0 bases from V and 2 bases from J, with 7 bases in between. CDR3 length equals 14 residues. The V gene's germline CDR1 is MNHNY and CDR2 SVGAGI (reference sequence). For the CDR3, the DNA is TGTGCCAGCAGTTACTCCGACAGGAACTATGGCTACACCTTC. Protein sequence: CASSYSDRNYGYTF.

The chain combines TRBV28 with TRBJ2-1; a weak D match, TRBD2 (6 bases). The germline V gene encodes CDR1 MDHEN and CDR2 SYDVKM. The CDR3 contains 13 residues. V gave up 5 bases and J gave up 3 bases, with 8 bases separating them. CDR3: CASSPGDYNEQFF. DNA of the CDR3: TGTGCCAGCAGTCCGGGGGACTACAATGAGCAGTTCTTC.

V is TRBV5-1 and J is TRBJ2-2; the D gene is possibly TRBD2 (6 bases). The germline CDR1 and CDR2 sequences are SGHRS and YFSETQ. The CDR3 extends over 15 amino acids. V was shortened by 1 base and J by 5 bases, with 12 bases between the two germline ends. DNA of the CDR3: TGCGCCAGCAGCTTGCAGGCCAGCGGGACCGGGGAGCTGTTTTTT. It translates to CASSLQASGTGELFF.

The V and J genes are TRBV20-1 and TRBJ1-1; D unresolved. Per germline, CDR1 DFQATT and CDR2 SNEGSKA (reference sequence). The CDR3 has 9 amino acids. The CDR3 reads CTPDTEAFF. The CDR3 DNA sequence: TGCACCCCAGATACTGAAGCTTTCTTT.

The CDR3 DNA reads TGTGCCAGCAGCCCAGGAAAGGTCCAGCATTTT. Its protein product is CASSPGKVQHF. The rearrangement uses TRBV28 and TRBJ1-5; D remains ambiguous. The V and J ends lost 6 bases and 12 bases respectively, with 12 bases between them. The V gene's germline CDR1 is MDHEN and CDR2 SYDVKM. CDR3 size: 11 residues.

The rearrangement joins TRBV19 to TRBJ2-5, with a weak D call TRBD1 (6 bases). Trimming pared 2 bases from V and 4 bases from J, leaving 14 bases between. Germline CDR1 LNHDA, CDR2 SQIVND (reference sequence). This CDR3 is built from 15 residues. In DNA form, the CDR3 reads TGTGCCAGTAGTATAACAGGGCCAGGCCGAGAGACCCAGTACTTC. Translation gives CASSITGPGRETQYF. Full variable domain (missing parts from reference TRBV19 and TRBJ2-5): DGGITQSPKYLFRKEGQNVTLSCEQNLNHDAMYWYRQDPGQGLRLIYYSQIVNDFQKGDIAEGYSVSREKKESFPLTVTSAQKNPTAFYLCASSITGPGRETQYFGPGTRLLVL.

The table lists this clone with a few counts. The genes are TRBV28 and TRBJ1-5; D may be TRBD1 (6 bases). The CDR3 spans 16 residues. CDR1 and CDR2 (germline): MDHEN, SYDVKM. Trimming removed 1 base at V and 5 bases at J, with 15 bases between. CDR3 in amino acids: CASSLFAGTNYQPQHF. The CDR3 DNA reads as TGTGCCAGCAGTTTATTCGCCGGGACAAATTATCAGCCCCAGCATTTT.

The CDR3 sequence is CASSLQSGSEKLFF. CDR3 coding DNA: TGTGCCAGCAGCTTACAGAGTGGGAGTGAAAAACTGTTTTTT. V is TRBV7-9 and J is TRBJ1-4; D is undetermined. The V gene lost 2 bases and the J gene lost 7 bases, with 11 bases spanning the gap. Germline V gene lookup returns CDR1 SEHNR and CDR2 FQNEAQ (reference sequence). There are 14 residues in the CDR3.